These T cell receptor beta chains were read from a single sample in a study of CD8+ T cells in alopecia areata. The method was immunoSEQ multiplex PCR; TCRdb's version includes in-frame clones alone and lacks a portion of them. The sample carries around 270,000 clones, 58% recorded once. Sequences were derived from CD4+ T cells sorted from blood, sampled at week 24, from a patient treated with tofacitinib. The receptors here all came from a human donor with alopecia areata. CDR3s include the opening cysteine and the closing phenylalanine or tryptophan.

CDR3aa: CASSLGTGENTEAFF
v_gene: TRBV5-1
j_gene: TRBJ1-1

CDR3aa: CSVGRLQEQFF
v_gene: TRBV29-1
j_gene: TRBJ2-1

CDR3aa: CASSPPRTGGYEQYF
v_gene: TRBV18
j_gene: TRBJ2-7

CDR3aa: CASSSAYEAHF
v_gene: TRBV5-4
j_gene: TRBJ1-3

CDR3aa: CASMAGRPPLHF
v_gene: TRBV25-1
j_gene: TRBJ1-6

CDR3aa: CASSLAGTGMMNTEAFF
v_gene: TRBV7-2
j_gene: TRBJ1-1

CDR3aa: CASSVQGDQPQHF
v_gene: TRBV2
j_gene: TRBJ1-5

CDR3aa: CASSPGVQETQYF
v_gene: TRBV5-1
j_gene: TRBJ2-5

CDR3aa: CASSQAYRGTVYEQYF
v_gene: TRBV4-1
j_gene: TRBJ2-7

CDR3aa: CASSFDGTYNEQFF
v_gene: TRBV7-2
j_gene: TRBJ2-1

CDR3aa: CAWMRRNYGYTF
v_gene: TRBV30
j_gene: TRBJ1-2

CDR3aa: CASSVQFGTGELFF
v_gene: TRBV2
j_gene: TRBJ2-2

CDR3aa: CASSLAGPGELFF
v_gene: TRBV19
j_gene: TRBJ2-2

CDR3aa: CASSLRAGSNSPLHF
v_gene: TRBV5-4
j_gene: TRBJ1-6

CDR3aa: CSLRAGNGYTF
v_gene: TRBV29-1
j_gene: TRBJ1-2

CDR3aa: CSVERASGTDTQYF
v_gene: TRBV29-1
j_gene: TRBJ2-3

CDR3aa: CASSQNRDRPNYGYTF
v_gene: TRBV4-1
j_gene: TRBJ1-2

CDR3aa: CASSLNSPLHF
v_gene: TRBV27
j_gene: TRBJ1-6

CDR3aa: CAWNLQWGGEQYF
v_gene: TRBV30
j_gene: TRBJ2-7

CDR3aa: CAWSVSTDTQYF
v_gene: TRBV30
j_gene: TRBJ2-3

CDR3aa: CASTGSKSYNEQFF
v_gene: TRBV6-1
j_gene: TRBJ2-1

CDR3aa: CASSEAPGGYGYTF
v_gene: TRBV6-1
j_gene: TRBJ1-2

CDR3aa: CASSQATSPGRGNEQFF
v_gene: TRBV4-1
j_gene: TRBJ2-1

CDR3aa: CAISESNYGYTF
v_gene: TRBV10-3
j_gene: TRBJ1-2

CDR3aa: CSVETGVGTEAFF
v_gene: TRBV29-1
j_gene: TRBJ1-1

CDR3aa: CASSSLVRGGKDEQFF
v_gene: TRBV6-5
j_gene: TRBJ2-1

CDR3aa: CAGAGAGANYGYTF
v_gene: TRBV30
j_gene: TRBJ1-2

CDR3aa: CASSFRGFYEQYF
v_gene: TRBV27
j_gene: TRBJ2-7

CDR3aa: CASSFGLANTEAFF
v_gene: TRBV11-1
j_gene: TRBJ1-1

CDR3aa: CASSLSGEGSDYEQYF
v_gene: TRBV28
j_gene: TRBJ2-7

CDR3aa: CASTSGLAGGGQETQYF
v_gene: TRBV11-2
j_gene: TRBJ2-5

CDR3aa: CASASSGGPYNEQFF
v_gene: TRBV2
j_gene: TRBJ2-1

CDR3aa: CASSPQTEDYGYTF
v_gene: TRBV18
j_gene: TRBJ1-2

CDR3aa: CASSAPRGVDLDTQYF
v_gene: TRBV5-1
j_gene: TRBJ2-3

CDR3aa: CASSPRPPQETQYF
v_gene: TRBV6-6
j_gene: TRBJ2-5

CDR3aa: CASSLKPGGETQYF
v_gene: TRBV5-1
j_gene: TRBJ2-5

CDR3aa: CAWRAGDGVLGQPQHF
v_gene: TRBV30
j_gene: TRBJ1-5